This TCR delta chain was found in a study of gamma-delta T cells after stem cell transplantation. The CDR3 loop spans 19 amino acids. The germline gives CDR1 GEAIGNYY, CDR2 EKD. The trim removed 2 bases at V and 0 bases at J, leaving 14 bases unmatched. This clone occurred many times. This CDR3 is also generated by other DNA sequences in the sample. TCRdb re-called clones from the RT-PCR reads using CATT. The sample has some 5,800 delta-chain clones, less than 2.5% seen once. Sample: gamma-delta T cells. V usage is TRDV2 and J usage is TRDJ1; TRDD3 matches 10 bases. This TCR was recovered from a human donor. It is not recorded whose cells these are; they may come from a transplant donor. The CDR3 bases are TGTGCCTGTGACAAGGTACTGGGGGATCGTCTAACGTACACCGATAAACTCATCTTT. Translated, it gives CACDKVLGDRLTYTDKLIF.